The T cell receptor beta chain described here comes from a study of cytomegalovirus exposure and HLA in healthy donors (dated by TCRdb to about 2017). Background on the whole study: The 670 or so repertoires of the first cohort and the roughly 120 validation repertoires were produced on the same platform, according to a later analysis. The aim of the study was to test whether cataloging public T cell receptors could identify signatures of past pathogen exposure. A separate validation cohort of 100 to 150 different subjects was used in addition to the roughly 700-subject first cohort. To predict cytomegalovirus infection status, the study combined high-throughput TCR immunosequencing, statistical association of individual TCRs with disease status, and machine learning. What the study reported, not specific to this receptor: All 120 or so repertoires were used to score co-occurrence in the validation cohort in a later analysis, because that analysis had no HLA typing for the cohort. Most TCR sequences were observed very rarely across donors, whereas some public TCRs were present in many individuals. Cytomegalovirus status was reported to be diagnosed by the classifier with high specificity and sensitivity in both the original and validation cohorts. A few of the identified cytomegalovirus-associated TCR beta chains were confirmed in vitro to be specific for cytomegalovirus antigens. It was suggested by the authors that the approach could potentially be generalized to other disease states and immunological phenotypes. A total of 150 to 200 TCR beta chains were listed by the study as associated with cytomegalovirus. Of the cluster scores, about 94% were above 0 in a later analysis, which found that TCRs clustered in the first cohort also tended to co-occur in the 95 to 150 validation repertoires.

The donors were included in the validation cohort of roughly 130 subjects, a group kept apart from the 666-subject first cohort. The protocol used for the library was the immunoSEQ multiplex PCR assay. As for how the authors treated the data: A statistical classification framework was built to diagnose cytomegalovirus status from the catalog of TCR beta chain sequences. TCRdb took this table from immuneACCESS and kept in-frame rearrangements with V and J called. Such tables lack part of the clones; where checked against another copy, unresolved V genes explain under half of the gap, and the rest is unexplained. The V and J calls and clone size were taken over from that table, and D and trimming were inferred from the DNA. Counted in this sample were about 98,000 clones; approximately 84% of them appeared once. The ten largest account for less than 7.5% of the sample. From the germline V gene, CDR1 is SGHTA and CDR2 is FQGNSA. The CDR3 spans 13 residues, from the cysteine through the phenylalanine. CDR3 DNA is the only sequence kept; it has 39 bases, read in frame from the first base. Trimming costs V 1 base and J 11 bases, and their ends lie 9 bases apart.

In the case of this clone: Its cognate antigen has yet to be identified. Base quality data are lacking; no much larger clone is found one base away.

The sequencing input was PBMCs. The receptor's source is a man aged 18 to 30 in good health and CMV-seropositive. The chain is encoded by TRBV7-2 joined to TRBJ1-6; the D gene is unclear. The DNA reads TGTGCCAGCAGCTTAGATGAGGGTGCACCCCTCCACTTT. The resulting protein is CASSLDEGAPLHF.